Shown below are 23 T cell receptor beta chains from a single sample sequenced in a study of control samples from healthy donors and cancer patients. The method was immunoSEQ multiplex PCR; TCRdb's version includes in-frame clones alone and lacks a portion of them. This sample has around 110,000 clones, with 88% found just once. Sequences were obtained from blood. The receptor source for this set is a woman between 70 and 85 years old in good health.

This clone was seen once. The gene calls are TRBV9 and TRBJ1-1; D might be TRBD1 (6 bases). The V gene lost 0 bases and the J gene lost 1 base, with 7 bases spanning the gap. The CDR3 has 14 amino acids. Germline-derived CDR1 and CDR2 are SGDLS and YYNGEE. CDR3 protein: CASSVEGENTEAFF. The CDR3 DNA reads TGTGCCAGCAGCGTAGAGGGGGAGAACACTGAAGCTTTCTTT.

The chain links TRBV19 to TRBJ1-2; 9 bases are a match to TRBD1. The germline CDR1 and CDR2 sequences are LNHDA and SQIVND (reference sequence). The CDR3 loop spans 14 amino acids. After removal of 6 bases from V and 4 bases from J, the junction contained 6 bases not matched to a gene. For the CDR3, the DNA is TGTGCCAGTAGCCCCGGGACAGGGAGCTATGGCTACACCTTC. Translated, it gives CASSPGTGSYGYTF.

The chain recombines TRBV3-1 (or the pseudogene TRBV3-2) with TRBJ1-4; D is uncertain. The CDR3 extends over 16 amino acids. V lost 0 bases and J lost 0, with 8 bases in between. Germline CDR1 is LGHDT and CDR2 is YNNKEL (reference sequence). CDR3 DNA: TGTGCCAGCAGCCAAGAACGGGTAGCAACTAATGAAAAACTGTTTTTT. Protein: CASSQERVATNEKLFF.

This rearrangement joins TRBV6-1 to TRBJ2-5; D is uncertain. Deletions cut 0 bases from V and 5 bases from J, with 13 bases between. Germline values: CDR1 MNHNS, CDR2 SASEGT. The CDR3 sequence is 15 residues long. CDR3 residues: CASSEALPTQETQYF. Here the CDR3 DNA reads TGTGCCAGCAGTGAAGCGCTTCCGACTCAGGAGACCCAGTACTTC.

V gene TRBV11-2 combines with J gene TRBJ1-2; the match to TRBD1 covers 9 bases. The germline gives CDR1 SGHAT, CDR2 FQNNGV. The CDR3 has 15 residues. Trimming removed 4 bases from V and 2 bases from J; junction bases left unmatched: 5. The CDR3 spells CASSYTGGPNYGYTF. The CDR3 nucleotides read TGTGCCAGCAGCTACACAGGGGGCCCCAACTATGGCTACACCTTC.

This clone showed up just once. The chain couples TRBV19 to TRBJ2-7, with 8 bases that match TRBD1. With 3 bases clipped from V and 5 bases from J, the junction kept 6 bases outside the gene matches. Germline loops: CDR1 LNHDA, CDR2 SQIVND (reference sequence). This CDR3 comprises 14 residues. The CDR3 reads CASSMGRGLDEQYF. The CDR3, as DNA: TGTGCCAGTAGTATGGGCAGGGGGCTAGACGAGCAGTACTTC.

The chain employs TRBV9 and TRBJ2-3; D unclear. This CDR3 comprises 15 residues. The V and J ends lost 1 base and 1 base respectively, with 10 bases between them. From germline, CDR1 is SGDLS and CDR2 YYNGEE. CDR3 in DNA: TGTGCCAGCAGCGTATTAGGTTGGGGCACAGATACGCAGTATTTT. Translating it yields CASSVLGWGTDTQYF. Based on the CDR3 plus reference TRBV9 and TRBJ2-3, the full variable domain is DSGVTQTPKHLITATGQRVTLRCSPRSGDLSVYWYQQSLDQGLQFLIQYYNGEERAKGNILERFSAQQFPDLHSELNLSSLELGDSALYFCASSVLGWGTDTQYFGPGTRLTVL.

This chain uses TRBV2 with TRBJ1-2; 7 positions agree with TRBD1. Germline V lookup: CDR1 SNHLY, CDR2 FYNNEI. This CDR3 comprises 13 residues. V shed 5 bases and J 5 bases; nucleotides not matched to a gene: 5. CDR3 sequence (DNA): TGTGCCAGCAGTCGGGACAGAGAGTATGGCTACACCTTC. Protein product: CASSRDREYGYTF.

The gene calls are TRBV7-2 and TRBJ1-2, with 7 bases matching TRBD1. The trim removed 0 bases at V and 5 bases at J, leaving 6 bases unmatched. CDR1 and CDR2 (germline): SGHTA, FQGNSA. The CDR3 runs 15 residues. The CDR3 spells CASSLAGGGGYGYTF. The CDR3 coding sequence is TGTGCCAGCAGCTTAGCCGGAGGGGGCGGGTATGGCTACACCTTC. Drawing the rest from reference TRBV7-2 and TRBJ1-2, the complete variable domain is GAGVSQSPSNKVTEKGKDVELRCDPISGHTALYWYRQSLGQGLEFLIYFQGNSAPDKSGLPSDRFSAERTGGSVSTLTIQRTQQEDSAVYLCASSLAGGGGYGYTFGSGTRLTVV.

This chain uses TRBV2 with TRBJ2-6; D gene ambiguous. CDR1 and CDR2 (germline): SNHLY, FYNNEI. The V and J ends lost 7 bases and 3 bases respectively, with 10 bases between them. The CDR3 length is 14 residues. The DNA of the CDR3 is TGTGCCAGCACCCAAAGGGATGGGGCCAACGTCCTGACTTTC. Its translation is CASTQRDGANVLTF.

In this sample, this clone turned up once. The CDR3 loop reads CASSPTTGSRSGNTIYF. CDR3 in DNA: TGTGCCAGCAGCCCTACGACAGGTTCCCGCTCTGGAAACACCATATATTTT. V usage is TRBV13 and J usage is TRBJ1-3; tentative D call: TRBD1 (6 bases). This CDR3 comprises 17 residues. Per the germline V gene, CDR1 is PRHDT and CDR2 is FYEKMQ (reference sequence). V was shortened by 5 bases and J by 0 bases, with 17 bases between the two germline ends.

CDR3 sequence (DNA): TGTGCCAGCACGACGGGACACTTGAACACTGAAGCTTTCTTT. It codes for CASTTGHLNTEAFF. This chain joins TRBV25-1 and TRBJ1-1; D possibly corresponds to TRBD1 (6 bases). Trimming pared 7 bases from V and 0 bases from J, leaving 12 bases between. Germline-derived CDR1 and CDR2 are MGHDK and SYGVNS. The CDR3 is 14 residues long.

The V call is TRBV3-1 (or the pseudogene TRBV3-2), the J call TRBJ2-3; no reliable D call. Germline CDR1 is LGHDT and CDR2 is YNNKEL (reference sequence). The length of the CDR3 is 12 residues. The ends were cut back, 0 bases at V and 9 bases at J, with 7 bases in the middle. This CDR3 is CASSQEGRTQYF. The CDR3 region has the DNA TGTGCCAGCAGCCAAGAGGGAAGAACGCAGTATTTT.

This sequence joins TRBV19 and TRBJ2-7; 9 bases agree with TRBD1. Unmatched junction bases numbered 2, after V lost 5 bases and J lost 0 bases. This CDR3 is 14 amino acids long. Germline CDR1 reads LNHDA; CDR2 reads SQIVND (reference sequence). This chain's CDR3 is CASSGTGRSYEQYF. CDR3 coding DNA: TGTGCCAGTAGTGGGACAGGGCGCTCCTACGAGCAGTACTTC. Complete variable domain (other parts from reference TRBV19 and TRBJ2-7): DGGITQSPKYLFRKEGQNVTLSCEQNLNHDAMYWYRQDPGQGLRLIYYSQIVNDFQKGDIAEGYSVSREKKESFPLTVTSAQKNPTAFYLCASSGTGRSYEQYFGPGTRLTVT.

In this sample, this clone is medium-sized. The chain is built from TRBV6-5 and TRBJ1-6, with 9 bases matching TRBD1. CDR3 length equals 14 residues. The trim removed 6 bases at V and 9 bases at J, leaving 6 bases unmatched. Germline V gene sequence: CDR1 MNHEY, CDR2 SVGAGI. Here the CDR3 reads CASSSGQGVSPLHF. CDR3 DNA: TGTGCCAGCAGCTCGGGACAGGGAGTTTCACCCCTCCACTTT.

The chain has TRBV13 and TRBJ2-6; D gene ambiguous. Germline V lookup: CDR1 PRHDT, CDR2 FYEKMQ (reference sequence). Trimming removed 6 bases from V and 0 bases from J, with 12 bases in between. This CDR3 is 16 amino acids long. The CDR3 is CASSDRRYSGANVLTF. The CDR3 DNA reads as TGTGCCAGCAGTGATCGACGGTACTCTGGGGCCAACGTCCTGACTTTC.

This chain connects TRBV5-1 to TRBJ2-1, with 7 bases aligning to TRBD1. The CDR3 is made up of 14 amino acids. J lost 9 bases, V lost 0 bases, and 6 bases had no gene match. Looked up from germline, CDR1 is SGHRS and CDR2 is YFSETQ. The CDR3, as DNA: TGCGCCAGCAGCTTGGGACAGGGTGGAGGTGAGCAGTTCTTC. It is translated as CASSLGQGGGEQFF.

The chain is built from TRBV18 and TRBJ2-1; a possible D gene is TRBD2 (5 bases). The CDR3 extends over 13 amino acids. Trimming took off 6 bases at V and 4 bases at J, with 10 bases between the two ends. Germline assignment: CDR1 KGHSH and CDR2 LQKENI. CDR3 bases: TGTGCCAGCTCCCCCGGGGATTACAATGAGCAGTTCTTC. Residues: CASSPGDYNEQFF.

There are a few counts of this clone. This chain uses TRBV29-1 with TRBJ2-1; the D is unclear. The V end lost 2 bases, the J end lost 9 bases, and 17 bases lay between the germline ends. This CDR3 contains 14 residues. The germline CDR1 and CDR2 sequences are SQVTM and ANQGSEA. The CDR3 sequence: CSVEPLPGSVEQFF. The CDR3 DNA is TGCAGCGTTGAACCCCTGCCCGGATCAGTTGAGCAGTTCTTC.

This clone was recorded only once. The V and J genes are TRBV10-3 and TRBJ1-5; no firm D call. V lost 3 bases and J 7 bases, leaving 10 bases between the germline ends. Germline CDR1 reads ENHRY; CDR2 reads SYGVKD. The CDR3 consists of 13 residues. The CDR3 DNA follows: TGTGCCATCAGTGACACCCTGGGCCAGCCCCAGCATTTT. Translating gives CAISDTLGQPQHF.

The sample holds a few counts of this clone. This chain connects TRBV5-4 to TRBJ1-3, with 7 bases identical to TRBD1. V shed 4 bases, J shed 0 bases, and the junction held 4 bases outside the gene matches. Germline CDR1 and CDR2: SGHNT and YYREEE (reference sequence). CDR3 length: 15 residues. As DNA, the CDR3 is TGTGCCAGCAGCCAAGGACAGGACTCTGGAAACACCATATATTTT. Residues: CASSQGQDSGNTIYF.

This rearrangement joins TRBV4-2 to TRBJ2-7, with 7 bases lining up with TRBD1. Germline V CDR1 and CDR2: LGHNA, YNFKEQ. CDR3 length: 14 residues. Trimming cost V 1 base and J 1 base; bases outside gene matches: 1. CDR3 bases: TGTGCCAGCAGCCAAGGACAGGGATCCTACGAGCAGTACTTC. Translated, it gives CASSQGQGSYEQYF.

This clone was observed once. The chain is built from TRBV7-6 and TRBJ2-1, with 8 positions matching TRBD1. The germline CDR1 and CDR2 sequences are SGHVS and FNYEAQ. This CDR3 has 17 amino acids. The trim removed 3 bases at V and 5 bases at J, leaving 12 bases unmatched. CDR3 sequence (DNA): TGTGCCAGCAGCTTGAGTTTCGGGACAGGAGTTCACAATGAGCAGTTCTTC. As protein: CASSLSFGTGVHNEQFF.